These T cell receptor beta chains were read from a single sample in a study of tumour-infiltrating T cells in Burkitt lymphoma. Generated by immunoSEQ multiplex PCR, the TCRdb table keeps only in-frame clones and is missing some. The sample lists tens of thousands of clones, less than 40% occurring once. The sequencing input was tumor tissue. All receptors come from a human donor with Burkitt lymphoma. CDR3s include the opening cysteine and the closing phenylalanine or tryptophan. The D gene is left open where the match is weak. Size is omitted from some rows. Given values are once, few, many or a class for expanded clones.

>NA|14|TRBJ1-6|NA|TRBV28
TGTGCCAGCAGTTTCAACACATTAGGGTCACCCCTCCACTTT
CASSFNTLGSPLHF
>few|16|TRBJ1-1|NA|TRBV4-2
TGTGCCAGCAGCCGGGCCGGGCCAAGCCGAGCCACTGAAGCTTTCTTT
CASSRAGPSRATEAFF
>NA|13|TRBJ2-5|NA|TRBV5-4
TGTGCCAGCAGCCCCGCAGGGTTCGAGACCCAGTACTTC
CASSPAGFETQYF
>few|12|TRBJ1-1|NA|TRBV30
TGTGCCTGGAGGCCCGCCGCGGCTATAGCTTTCTTT
CAWRPAAAIAFF
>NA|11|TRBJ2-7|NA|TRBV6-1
TGTGCCAGCAGTGAACCTTACGAGCAGTACTTC
CASSEPYEQYF
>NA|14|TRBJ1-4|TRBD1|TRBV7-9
TGTGCCAGCAGGCCGGGACAGGGGAATGAAAAACTGTTTTTT
CASRPGQGNEKLFF
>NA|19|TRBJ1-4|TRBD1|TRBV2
TGTGCCAGCAGTGAAGCTTGGACAGGGAAGGCGGCAACTAATGAAAAACTGTTTTTT
CASSEAWTGKAATNEKLFF
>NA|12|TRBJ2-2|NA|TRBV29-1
TGCAGCGTCCAGGCGGACAGCGGGGAGCTGTTTTTT
CSVQADSGELFF
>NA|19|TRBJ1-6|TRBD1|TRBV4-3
TGCGCCAGCAGCCAAGGATTCCACAGGGGTGGTTTGGGTAATTCACCCCTCCACTTT
CASSQGFHRGGLGNSPLHF
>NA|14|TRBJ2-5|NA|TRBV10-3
TGTGCCATCAGCGGTGGCGGGCCCCAAGAGACCCAGTACTTC
CAISGGGPQETQYF
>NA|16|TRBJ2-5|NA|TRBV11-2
TGTGCCAGCAGCCTCCTTCCCGGGTTTAGACAAGAGACCCAGTACTTC
CASSLLPGFRQETQYF
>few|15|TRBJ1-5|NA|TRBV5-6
TGTGCCAGCAGCAATCAGGGGCGCGGCAATCAGCCCCAGCATTTT
CASSNQGRGNQPQHF
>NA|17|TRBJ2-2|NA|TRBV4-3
TGCGCCAGCAGCCAACGGCATTACGGGGCGAGTACCGGGGAGCTGTTTTTT
CASSQRHYGASTGELFF
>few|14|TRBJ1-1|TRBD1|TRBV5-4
TGTGCCAGCAGCTTGACAGGGGTCGCCACTGAAGCTTTCTTT
CASSLTGVATEAFF
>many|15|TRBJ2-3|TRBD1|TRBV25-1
TGTGCCAGCAGTGAATTTAGAGGGGGCGCGGATACGCAGTATTTT
CASSEFRGGADTQYF
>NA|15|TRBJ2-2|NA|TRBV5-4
TGTGCCAGCAGCTTGGTTGGCGAGATCACCGGGGAGCTGTTTTTT
CASSLVGEITGELFF
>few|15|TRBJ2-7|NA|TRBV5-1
TGCGCCAGCAGCTTAGGGGGACAAAATTACTACGAGCAGTACTTC
CASSLGGQNYYEQYF
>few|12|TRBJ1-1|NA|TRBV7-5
TGTGTCAGAAGCCCCCTAGGGGGTGAAGCTTTCTTT
CVRSPLGGEAFF
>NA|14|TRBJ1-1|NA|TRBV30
TGTGCCTGGATTTCCCTTCGCGCGGGGACTGAAGCTTTCTTT
CAWISLRAGTEAFF
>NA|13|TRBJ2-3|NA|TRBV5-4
TGTGCCAGCAGCTTGGACCCCACAGATACGCAGTATTTT
CASSLDPTDTQYF
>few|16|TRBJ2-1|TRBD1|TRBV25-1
TGTGCCAGCAGTGAAATCGGGACAGGGTCCTACAATGAGCAGTTCTTC
CASSEIGTGSYNEQFF
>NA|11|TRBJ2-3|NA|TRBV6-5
TGTGCCAGCAGGGGCACAGATACGCAGTATTTT
CASRGTDTQYF
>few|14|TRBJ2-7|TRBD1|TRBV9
TGTGCCAGCAACCCAGGGACAGGGGGCTACGAGCAGTACTTC
CASNPGTGGYEQYF
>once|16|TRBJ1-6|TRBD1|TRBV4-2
TGTGCCAGCAGCCCCCAGTCAGGACAGGGTTATTCACCCCTCCACTTT
CASSPQSGQGYSPLHF
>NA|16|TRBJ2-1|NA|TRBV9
TGTGCCAGCAGCGTTGGGGCGGGAATTTCCTACAATGAGCAGTTCTTC
CASSVGAGISYNEQFF
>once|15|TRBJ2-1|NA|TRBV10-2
TGCGCCAGCCGGGTGGGACAACCCCCTAGGCATGAGCAGTTCTTC
CASRVGQPPRHEQFF